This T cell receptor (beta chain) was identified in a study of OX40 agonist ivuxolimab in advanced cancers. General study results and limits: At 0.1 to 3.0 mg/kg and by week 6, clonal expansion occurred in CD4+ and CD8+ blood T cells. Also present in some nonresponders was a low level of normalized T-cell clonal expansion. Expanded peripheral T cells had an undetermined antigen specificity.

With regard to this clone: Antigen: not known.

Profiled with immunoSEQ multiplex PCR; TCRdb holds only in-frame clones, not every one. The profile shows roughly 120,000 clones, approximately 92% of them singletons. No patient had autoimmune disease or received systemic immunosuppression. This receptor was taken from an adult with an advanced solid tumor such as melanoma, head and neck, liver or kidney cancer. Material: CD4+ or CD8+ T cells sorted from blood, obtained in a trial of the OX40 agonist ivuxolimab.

For the CDR3, the DNA is TGCGCCAGCAGTGAGATGAAGTTTAAGGACAATGAGCAGTTCTTC. It codes for CASSEMKFKDNEQFF. This chain joins TRBV10-1 and TRBJ2-1; D unresolved. The ends were cut back, 2 bases at V and 5 bases at J, with 13 bases in the middle. The CDR3 runs 15 residues. Germline V gene sequence: CDR1 WNHNN, CDR2 SYGVQD (reference sequence).